Below, 27 T cell receptor beta chains from the same sample are listed, as sequenced in a study. Via MiXCR, TCRdb re-called the 5' RACE reads, giving one row per CDR3 protein. This sample has over 45,000 distinct CDR3 sequences, with around 24% found just once. Cells sorted as Tregs were CD4+, CD25+ and CD127-/low. Sequencing was carried out using tumor-infiltrating Tregs sorted from the breast tumor. The receptors originated from a female donor with breast cancer.

In this sample, this clonotype turned up a few times. The junction differs from germline at one of its ends, possibly a read error. The chain is built from TRBV12-3 or TRBV12-4 and TRBJ2-7; 14 nucleotides align to TRBD2. This CDR3 has 15 residues. CDR3 nucleotide sequence: TGTGCCAGCAGCCGGGGTGGACTAGCGGGAGGTGAGCGGTACTTC. Protein product: CASSRGGLAGGERYF.

This clonotype was seen only a few times. J is TRBJ1-2 and V is TRBV6-2 or TRBV6-3, with D uncertain. The CDR3 runs 13 residues. With 4 bases removed from V and 8 bases from J, the gap between germline ends came to 14 bases. Germline values: CDR1 MNHEY, CDR2 SVGEGT. The DNA of the CDR3 is TGTGCCAGCAGTTTACCCGGGGAGATCGGCTACACCTTC. Translating gives CASSLPGEIGYTF.

The chain employs TRBV20-1 and TRBJ1-2; possibly TRBD1 for D (6 bases). Germline-derived CDR1 and CDR2 are DFQATT and SNEGSKA (reference sequence). V was pared by 3 bases and J by 4 bases, with 12 bases between. CDR3 length: 13 residues. Written as DNA, the CDR3 is TGCAGTGCTAGTCAGGGGCTGAGCTATGGCTACACCTTC. It codes for CSASQGLSYGYTF.

This clonotype turned up a few times. CDR3 region: CASSLFGSYEQYF. CDR3 DNA: TGTGCCAGCAGCTTATTCGGGAGCTACGAGCAGTACTTC. This chain joins TRBV7-2 and TRBJ2-7; TRBD2 might be the D (6 bases). The germline V gene encodes CDR1 SGHTA and CDR2 FQGNSA. The CDR3 covers 13 residues. V lost 2 bases, J lost 3 bases, and 8 bases lay in between. Full variable domain (missing parts from reference TRBV7-2 and TRBJ2-7): GAGVSQSPSNKVTEKGKDVELRCDPISGHTALYWYRQSLGQGLEFLIYFQGNSAPDKSGLPSDRFSAERTGGSVSTLTIQRTQQEDSAVYLCASSLFGSYEQYFGPGTRLTVT.

In nucleotides, the CDR3 is TGTGCCAGCAGCTTGGTGGCTGGGACCTGGCCACTCAATGAGCAGTTCTTC. This translates into CASSLVAGTWPLNEQFF. The gene calls are TRBV5-6 and TRBJ2-1; either TRBD1 or TRBD2 may supply D (5 bases each). The V end lost 0 bases, the J end lost 6 bases, and 19 bases lay between the germline ends. CDR3 length: 17 residues. Germline lookup yields CDR1 SGHDT and CDR2 YYEEEE. The variable domain in full, completed from reference TRBV5-6 and TRBJ2-1, reads DAGVTQSPTHLIKTRGQQVTLRCSPKSGHDTVSWYQQALGQGPQFIFQYYEEEERQRGNFPDRFSGHQFPNYSSELNVNALLLGDSALYLCASSLVAGTWPLNEQFFGPGTRLTVL.

The V and J genes are TRBV5-1 and TRBJ1-1; the D gene is possibly TRBD1 (5 bases). Trimming stripped 4 bases from V and 4 bases from J, with 17 bases between. Germline CDR1 and CDR2: SGHRS and YFSETQ. This CDR3 contains 15 residues. Here the CDR3 DNA reads TGCGCCAGCAGCAGGAGTCCGAGGGGCGGCACTGAAGCTTTCTTT. It translates to CASSRSPRGGTEAFF.

The chain is built from TRBV20-1 and TRBJ1-2, with 10 nucleotides matching TRBD1. Per germline, CDR1 DFQATT and CDR2 SNEGSKA (reference sequence). V was pared by 5 bases and J by 6 bases, with 9 bases of the junction left unmatched. This CDR3 spans 14 amino acids. CDR3 coding DNA: TGCAGTGCTCTCCCGGGACAGGGGTATGATGGCTACACCTTC. Translated, it gives CSALPGQGYDGYTF.

The table lists this clonotype with many counts. This chain joins TRBV15 and TRBJ2-5; no clear D gene. V was pared by 0 bases and J by 4 bases, with 6 bases between. This CDR3 spans 13 amino acids. The V gene's germline CDR1 is LNHNV and CDR2 YYDKDF (reference sequence). In nucleotides, the CDR3 is TGTGCCACCAGCAGAGATCCGGGAGAGACCCAGTACTTC. Protein product: CATSRDPGETQYF.

This clonotype was counted only a few times. The chain carries TRBV6-6 and TRBJ2-4; D is unresolved. The germline gives CDR1 MNHNY, CDR2 SVGAGI (reference sequence). This CDR3 is 12 amino acids long. Trimming removed 6 bases at V and 7 bases at J, with 10 bases between. The CDR3 protein is CASRTDGNIQYF. Here the CDR3 DNA reads TGTGCCAGCAGGACGGATGGGAACATTCAGTACTTC.

CDR3 in amino acids: CASSLGVNPTQYF. In nucleotides, the CDR3 is TGTGCCAGCAGCTTAGGGGTGAACCCCACGCAGTATTTT. The gene calls are TRBV7-2 and TRBJ2-3; D call uncertain. The CDR3 contains 13 residues. Germline V gene lookup returns CDR1 SGHTA and CDR2 FQGNSA. Between the trimmed V and J ends, which lost 1 base and 9 bases, there was a span of 11 bases.

This clonotype was seen at least ten times. V gene TRBV5-4 combines with J gene TRBJ2-1, with TRBD2 matching 7 bases. This CDR3 comprises 14 residues. Germline CDR1 reads SGHNT; CDR2 reads YYREEE (reference sequence). Trimming removed 7 bases from V and 6 bases from J; junction bases left unmatched: 10. Here the CDR3 reads CASPGGPGSNEQFF. The CDR3 coding sequence is TGTGCCAGCCCGGGGGGACCTGGGAGCAATGAGCAGTTCTTC.

This chain links TRBV5-1 with TRBJ2-5, with TRBD2 matching over 9 bases. The CDR3 totals 15 residues. J lost 3 bases, V lost 1 base, and 4 bases had no gene match. The germline V gene has CDR1 SGHRS and CDR2 YFSETQ. The CDR3 loop is CASSLLAGREETQYF. For the CDR3, the DNA is TGCGCCAGCAGCTTGCTAGCGGGACGAGAAGAGACCCAGTACTTC.

Ten or more counts support this clonotype. The genes are TRBV20-1 and TRBJ1-4; possibly TRBD1 for D (6 bases). Germline V lookup: CDR1 DFQATT, CDR2 SNEGSKA (reference sequence). This CDR3 contains 15 residues. Trimming cost V 2 bases and J 0 bases, with 10 bases left between them. CDR3 nucleotide sequence: TGCAGTGCTAGATCTGGGGGCGCAACTAATGAAAAACTGTTTTTT. Translating it yields CSARSGGATNEKLFF.

V usage is TRBV30 and J usage is TRBJ2-3, with D possibly being TRBD2 (6 bases). In germline, CDR1 is GTSNPN, CDR2 SVGIG (reference sequence). This CDR3 region has 16 residues. Trimming removed 2 bases from V and 0 bases from J, with 15 bases in between. The CDR3 DNA is TGTGCCTGGAGTCCCCTCGGAGGGCTGAGCACAGATACGCAGTATTTT. This gives the protein CAWSPLGGLSTDTQYF. Using reference TRBV30 and TRBJ2-3 for the parts outside the CDR3, the full variable domain is SQTIHQWPATLVQPVGSPLSLECTVEGTSNPNLYWYRQAAGRGLQLLFYSVGIGQISSEVPQNLSASRPQDRQFILSSKKLLLSDSGFYLCAWSPLGGLSTDTQYFGPGTRLTVL.

Of note for this clonotype: A junction boundary mismatches the germline segment, possibly from a read error. The chain has TRBV2 and TRBJ2-1, with D unclear. The germline CDR1 and CDR2 sequences are SNHLY and FYNNEI. The CDR3 contains 14 residues. CDR3 protein: CTSSRASSYNEQFF. CDR3 DNA sequence: TGTACCAGCAGTAGAGCGAGCTCCTACAATGAGCAGTTCTTC.

At least ten counts were recorded for this clonotype. The chain joins TRBV5-1 to TRBJ1-3; 8 bases match TRBD1. CDR3 size: 16 residues. With V trimmed by 4 bases and J by 3 bases, 9 bases remained unmatched. Germline lookup yields CDR1 SGHRS and CDR2 YFSETQ. In DNA form, the CDR3 reads TGCGCCAGCAGCCAACTGACAGGGGTGCATGGAAACACCATATATTTT. Its protein is CASSQLTGVHGNTIYF.

CDR3: CASSRDRGHQPQHF. DNA of the CDR3: TGTGCCAGCAGCCGGGACAGGGGCCATCAGCCCCAGCATTTT. This sequence joins TRBV28 and TRBJ1-5; TRBD1 matches 10 bases. CDR1 is MDHEN, CDR2 SYDVKM, per germline. After removal of 6 bases from V and 5 bases from J, the junction contained 4 bases not matched to a gene. CDR3 length: 14 amino acids.

This clonotype has only a few counts. The V gene is TRBV25-1, the J gene TRBJ1-1; 10 bases are shared with TRBD1. Looked up from germline, CDR1 is MGHDK and CDR2 is SYGVNS. V shed 6 bases, J shed 2 bases, and the junction held 6 bases outside the gene matches. This CDR3 region has 15 residues. This chain's CDR3 is CASRDRQGANTEAFF. CDR3 nucleotide sequence: TGTGCCAGCAGAGACAGACAGGGGGCAAACACTGAAGCTTTCTTT.

This clonotype was picked up many times. The gene calls are TRBV7-6 and TRBJ2-2, with no clear D. The V gene's germline CDR1 is SGHVS and CDR2 FNYEAQ. The CDR3 extends over 12 amino acids. V lost 3 bases and J lost 7, with 6 bases in between. The CDR3 reads CASSLRIGELFF. The CDR3 DNA is TGTGCCAGCAGCTTGAGGATCGGGGAGCTGTTTTTT.

The V and J genes are TRBV5-6 and TRBJ2-7; D unresolved. The CDR3 extends over 11 amino acids. V dropped 4 bases and J dropped 6 bases, with 8 bases sitting between them. Per the germline V gene, CDR1 is SGHDT and CDR2 is YYEEEE. The CDR3: CASSLQSEQYF. Written as DNA, the CDR3 is TGTGCCAGCAGCCTACAGTCCGAGCAGTACTTC.

This clonotype was detected only a few times. The chain combines TRBV21-1 with TRBJ1-3; the listed D gene, TRBD1, was not tested against the DNA. TRBV21-1 is classified as a pseudogene. This CDR3 contains 17 residues. DNA of the CDR3: TGTGCCAGCAGCAAAGTGGGGGACAGGGGGCACTTAAACACCATATATTTT. Translation: CASSKVGDRGHLNTIYF.

The chain combines TRBV11-3 with TRBJ2-7; 8 bases line up with TRBD1. The CDR3 extends over 14 amino acids. Germline values: CDR1 SGHNT, CDR2 YENEEA. J gave up 5 bases and V 1 base, and 4 bases lay outside the gene matches. CDR3 protein: CASSLGTGQHEQYF. The CDR3 region has the DNA TGTGCCAGCAGCTTAGGGACAGGGCAGCACGAGCAGTACTTC.

In this sample, this clonotype turned up a few times. The chain is built from TRBV9 and TRBJ2-2; TRBD1 matches 7 bases. This CDR3 region has 14 residues. Germline V gene data show CDR1 as SGDLS and CDR2 as YYNGEE. V dropped 4 bases and J dropped 6; count of bases not matched to a gene: 6. The DNA for the CDR3 is TGTGCCAGCAGCATTCAGACAGGGTCCGGGGAGCTGTTTTTT. This encodes CASSIQTGSGELFF.

The chain recombines TRBV7-6 with TRBJ2-1, with TRBD2 identical over 10 bases. Germline values: CDR1 SGHVS, CDR2 FNYEAQ. With 3 bases clipped from V and 5 bases from J, the junction kept 10 bases outside the gene matches. The CDR3 contains 17 residues. For the CDR3, the DNA is TGTGCCAGCAGCTTTAAGACCGGGACTAGCGTAGACAATGAGCAGTTCTTC. Residues: CASSFKTGTSVDNEQFF.

This clonotype was picked up many times. V is TRBV29-1 and J is TRBJ2-7, with 12 bases matching TRBD2. The CDR3 consists of 14 residues. Trimming at V came to 4 bases and at J to 2 bases, leaving 3 bases not matched to a gene. Germline V gives CDR1 SQVTM, CDR2 ANQGSEA. The DNA of the CDR3 is TGCAGCGTTGCAGGACTAGCGGGGCCCTACGAGCAGTACTTC. It yields the protein CSVAGLAGPYEQYF.

The chain is built from TRBV20-1 and TRBJ2-1; 9 nucleotides agree with TRBD2. There are 17 residues in the CDR3. V was clipped by 3 bases and J by 8 bases; unmatched bases: 17. Germline CDR1 reads DFQATT; CDR2 reads SNEGSKA (reference sequence). The CDR3 DNA reads TGCAGTGCTAGTGGCGTTCGTAGCGGGAGTCGATTCGATGAGCAGTTCTTC. This sequence encodes CSASGVRSGSRFDEQFF.

A remark on this clonotype: A much larger clone differs from this one at a single base, so this may be a read error. V is TRBV10-3 and J is TRBJ2-1, with 7 nucleotides matching TRBD2. CDR3 length equals 13 residues. Germline V gene sequence: CDR1 ENHRY, CDR2 SYGVKD. In DNA, the CDR3 is TGTGCCACCAGTGGGGAGGGAGGGAATGAGCAGTTCTTC. Protein sequence: CATSGEGGNEQFF.